This T cell receptor beta chain was profiled in a study of T cells in Graves' hyperthyroidism and ophthalmopathy. TCR beta CDR3 sequences were amplified from RNA transcripts. HTBI primers were the set used in a first-round RT-PCR of the TCR CDR3. TCRdb processed the multiplex PCR reads anew with MiXCR; each CDR3 protein has one entry. This sample carries approximately 620,000 distinct CDR3 sequences, 15% to 20% of them seen once, and the ten largest clones take under 3.5%. This clonotype came up many times. The antigen is not known. Study results and caveats: Within blood appeared most thyroid clonotypes that had expanded above 0.001.

Germline CDR1 is SNHLY and CDR2 is FYNNEI. There are 12 residues in the CDR3. Trimming cost V 5 bases and J 2 bases, with 7 bases left between them. The chain links TRBV2 to TRBJ2-7; D perhaps matches TRBD1 (5 bases). The source of this sequence is a woman aged 40-49 years with Graves' ophthalmopathy. Sample: blood. The CDR3 sequence: CASSRQTYEQYF. CDR3 DNA: TGTGCCAGCAGTCGACAGACCTACGAGCAGTACTTC.